These 8 T cell receptor beta chains originate from one sample sequenced in a study of blood T cell repertoires in COVID-19. Method: immunoSEQ multiplex PCR; TCRdb's copy keeps in-frame clones and lacks some. The sample lists around 240,000 clones, approximately 84% occurring once. The source material was peripheral blood. All receptors come from a man aged 35 to 55 with acute or convalescent COVID-19.

The count of this clone is one. The V call is TRBV7-3, the J call TRBJ2-3, with 7 positions matching TRBD2. V lost 5 bases, J lost 3 bases, and 8 bases stayed unmatched. The V gene's germline CDR1 is SGHTA and CDR2 FQGTGA. The CDR3 spans 15 residues. The CDR3 sequence is CASSRGLAETDTQYF. DNA of the CDR3: TGTGCCAGCAGCCGTGGGCTAGCGGAAACAGATACGCAGTATTTT.

The CDR3 coding sequence is TGTGCCTGGAGTGTAACTGAGAGCAATCAGCCCCAGCATTTT. This encodes CAWSVTESNQPQHF. The chain has TRBV30 and TRBJ1-5, with D unclear. The CDR3 loop spans 14 amino acids. The ends were cut back, 0 bases at V and 1 base at J, with 7 bases in the middle. Germline V gene data show CDR1 as GTSNPN and CDR2 as SVGIG (reference sequence).

The CDR3 sequence is CASSAGALGNQPQHF. The CDR3 DNA reads TGTGCCAGTAGTGCGGGGGCGCTTGGCAATCAGCCCCAGCATTTT. The chain recombines TRBV19 with TRBJ1-5; D might be TRBD1 (6 bases). Deletions cut 5 bases from V and 2 bases from J, with 13 bases between. The CDR3 loop spans 15 amino acids. From germline, CDR1 is LNHDA and CDR2 SQIVND (reference sequence).

V is TRBV30 and J is TRBJ1-5; D perhaps matches TRBD1 (5 bases). V lost 2 bases and J 6 bases, leaving 8 bases between the germline ends. This CDR3 comprises 12 residues. The germline CDR1 and CDR2 sequences are GTSNPN and SVGIG (reference sequence). The CDR3 bases are TGTGCCTGGAGTTCGGGGGGTCAGCCCCAGCATTTT. It yields the protein CAWSSGGQPQHF.

The chain couples TRBV5-1 to TRBJ1-1; D remains ambiguous. Trimming took off 0 bases at V and 2 bases at J, with 5 bases between the two ends. There are 13 residues in the CDR3. CDR1 is SGHRS, CDR2 YFSETQ, per germline. The CDR3: CASSLELNTEAFF. The CDR3 coding sequence is TGCGCCAGCAGCTTGGAACTAAACACTGAAGCTTTCTTT.

The chain employs TRBV14 and TRBJ1-1; D unresolved. Trimming removed 6 bases from V and 0 bases from J, with 11 bases in between. The CDR3 totals 14 residues. In germline, CDR1 is SGHDN, CDR2 FVKESK. CDR3 bases: TGTGCCAGCAGACTGCGAGGGCTGAACACTGAAGCTTTCTTT. Translating gives CASRLRGLNTEAFF.

The V call is TRBV11-2, the J call TRBJ2-7; a weak D match, TRBD1 (5 bases). The germline V and J ends were trimmed by 5 bases and 2 bases, with 16 bases remaining between them. CDR3 length: 15 amino acids. Germline CDR1 reads SGHAT; CDR2 reads FQNNGV. The CDR3 DNA is TGTGCCAGCAGCGCCACAGGCACCAAACCCTACGAGCAGTACTTC. Protein sequence: CASSATGTKPYEQYF.

This chain links TRBV5-6 with TRBJ2-7, with 7 bases fitting TRBD1. V was clipped by 0 bases and J by 1 base; unmatched bases: 4. CDR1 and CDR2 (germline): SGHDT, YYEEEE. The CDR3 is 15 amino acids. For the CDR3, the DNA is TGTGCCAGCAGCTTGGTTGGGGACAGATCCTACGAGCAGTACTTC. This encodes CASSLVGDRSYEQYF. The entire variable domain, with the rest obtained from reference TRBV5-6 and TRBJ2-7, is as follows: DAGVTQSPTHLIKTRGQQVTLRCSPKSGHDTVSWYQQALGQGPQFIFQYYEEEERQRGNFPDRFSGHQFPNYSSELNVNALLLGDSALYLCASSLVGDRSYEQYFGPGTRLTVT.